Shown below are 25 T cell receptor beta chains from a single sample sequenced in a study of blood T cell repertoires in COVID-19. Profiling relied on immunoSEQ multiplex PCR, and the TCRdb table lists in-frame clones only, not all of them. The data show about 86,000 clones, approximately 79% seen once. Material: peripheral blood. Receptors originate from a man between 70 and 80 years old with acute or convalescent COVID-19.

The chain carries TRBV9 and TRBJ1-6, with D tentatively TRBD1 (5 bases). V lost 0 bases and J lost 7, with 8 bases in between. The CDR3 loop spans 14 amino acids. Germline V gives CDR1 SGDLS, CDR2 YYNGEE. CDR3 region: CASSVATANSPLHF. The CDR3 DNA reads as TGTGCCAGCAGCGTAGCGACAGCCAATTCACCCCTCCACTTT.

The chain employs TRBV5-1 and TRBJ2-5; 10 bases are shared with TRBD1. Germline trimming cut 4 bases from V and 5 bases from J; bases unmatched to any gene: 2. This CDR3 comprises 13 residues. From germline, CDR1 is SGHRS and CDR2 YFSETQ. CDR3 in DNA: TGCGCCAGCAGCCGGACAGGGGGGGAGACCCAGTACTTC. Protein product: CASSRTGGETQYF.

The V and J genes are TRBV3-1 (or the pseudogene TRBV3-2) and TRBJ2-5; no reliable D call. V lost 4 bases and J lost 1, with 7 bases in between. This CDR3 contains 13 residues. The germline V gene encodes CDR1 LGHDT and CDR2 YNNKEL (reference sequence). The CDR3 region is CASSPSLQETQYF. The CDR3 DNA reads TGTGCCAGCAGCCCTTCCCTCCAAGAGACCCAGTACTTC.

The chain combines TRBV28 with TRBJ1-2; D is unresolved. Germline loops: CDR1 MDHEN, CDR2 SYDVKM. The CDR3 contains 14 residues. Trimming took 7 bases from V and 2 from J, leaving 14 bases between them. CDR3 protein: CASKKRVENYGYTF. CDR3 in DNA: TGTGCCAGCAAAAAGAGGGTTGAAAACTATGGCTACACCTTC.

The rearrangement links TRBV4-1 to TRBJ1-3; 9 positions agree with TRBD1. The germline CDR1 and CDR2 sequences are MGHRA and YSYEKL. The CDR3 is 17 residues long. V lost 0 bases and J lost 1; bases outside the gene matches: 4. DNA for the CDR3: TGCGCCAGCAGCCAAGATAACAGGGGGCCATCTGGAAACACCATATATTTT. Translated: CASSQDNRGPSGNTIYF.

The chain is built from TRBV7-8 and TRBJ2-3; 7 bases line up with TRBD1. Trimming cost V 3 bases and J 0 bases; bases outside gene matches: 0. The CDR3 extends over 14 amino acids. CDR1 is SGHVS, CDR2 FQNEAQ, per germline. The DNA for the CDR3 is TGTGCCAGCAGCTTGGGACAGAGCACAGATACGCAGTATTTT. It translates to CASSLGQSTDTQYF.

The V gene is TRBV5-1, the J gene TRBJ2-4; possible D gene TRBD2, 6 bases. The V end lost 3 bases, the J end lost 6 bases, and 16 bases lay between the germline ends. This CDR3 spans 15 amino acids. Germline assignment: CDR1 SGHRS and CDR2 YFSETQ. The chain's CDR3 is CASSSGGGWRNIQYF. CDR3 coding DNA: TGCGCCAGCAGCTCCGGAGGAGGGTGGAGAAACATTCAGTACTTC.

The gene calls are TRBV4-1 and TRBJ1-4; 8 positions match TRBD1. The J segment lost 5 bases and the V segment lost 5 bases, leaving 7 bases of the junction unmatched. Germline values: CDR1 MGHRA, CDR2 YSYEKL. This CDR3 spans 15 amino acids. In nucleotides, the CDR3 is TGCGCCAGCAGCGGGACAGGCCTCTTGAATGAAAAACTGTTTTTT. Encoded protein: CASSGTGLLNEKLFF.

The rearrangement links TRBV19 to TRBJ2-7; a possible D gene is TRBD1 (7 bases). The germline V gene encodes CDR1 LNHDA and CDR2 SQIVND (reference sequence). This CDR3 comprises 16 residues. Trimming removed 10 bases from V and 4 bases from J, with 26 bases in between. The CDR3 spells CANTNTRGVKTYEQYV. CDR3 nucleotide sequence: TGTGCCAACACCAATACCAGGGGGGTTAAAACATACGAGCAGTACGTC.

The chain couples TRBV7-9 to TRBJ1-1; weak D call: TRBD1 (5 bases). The V and J ends lost 3 bases and 3 bases respectively, with 8 bases between them. The CDR3 sequence is 13 residues long. In germline, CDR1 is SEHNR, CDR2 FQNEAQ (reference sequence). CDR3 residues: CASSFAGDTEAFF. DNA for the CDR3: TGTGCCAGCAGCTTTGCGGGGGACACTGAAGCTTTCTTT.

The V gene is TRBV5-4, the J gene TRBJ1-2; 7 bases are a match to TRBD1. CDR3 length: 14 amino acids. V shed 4 bases and J 2 bases; nucleotides not matched to a gene: 5. In germline, CDR1 is SGHNT, CDR2 YYREEE (reference sequence). CDR3 loop: CASSITTGNYGYTF. DNA for the CDR3: TGTGCCAGCAGCATCACGACAGGGAACTATGGCTACACCTTC.

The chain recombines TRBV5-4 with TRBJ2-3; D remains ambiguous. Germline CDR1 and CDR2: SGHNT and YYREEE (reference sequence). The CDR3 is 15 residues long. Trimming removed 4 bases at V and 2 bases at J, with 14 bases between. The CDR3 DNA sequence: TGTGCCAGCAGCCCCCAGGTTTTGGTCACAGATACGCAGTATTTT. It is translated as CASSPQVLVTDTQYF.

V gene TRBV11-2 combines with J gene TRBJ2-5, with 13 bases aligning to TRBD2. The CDR3 is 15 amino acids. CDR1 is SGHAT, CDR2 FQNNGV, per germline. The V gene end was trimmed by 5 bases and the J gene end by 5 bases; junction bases not matched to a gene: 5. Written as DNA, the CDR3 is TGTGCCAGCAGCCTACTAGCGGGGGGGCCTGAGACCCAGTACTTC. Translated: CASSLLAGGPETQYF.

This rearrangement joins TRBV7-2 to TRBJ2-7; 10 nucleotides align to TRBD2. Germline CDR1 SGHTA, CDR2 FQGNSA. Trimming cost V 5 bases and J 2 bases; bases outside gene matches: 9. CDR3 length: 16 residues. CDR3 protein: CASSPNRLAGAYEQYV. The CDR3 nucleotides are TGTGCCAGCAGCCCCAACCGGCTAGCGGGGGCCTACGAGCAGTACGTC.

V gene TRBV7-2 combines with J gene TRBJ1-1; TRBD1 agrees at 9 bases. CDR1 and CDR2 (germline): SGHTA, FQGNSA. V gave up 5 bases and J gave up 5 bases; unmatched junction bases: 12. The CDR3 spans 16 residues. DNA of the CDR3: TGTGCCAGCAGCCCGCATTCCGGGACAGGGAGGACTGAAGCTTTCTTT. This sequence encodes CASSPHSGTGRTEAFF.

The chain joins TRBV15 to TRBJ2-2; D perhaps matches TRBD1 (6 bases). Trimming removed 1 base from V and 5 bases from J, with 8 bases in between. There are 14 residues in the CDR3. CDR1 LNHNV and CDR2 YYDKDF come from the germline V gene (reference sequence). The CDR3 reads CATSRVQGTGELFF. In nucleotides, the CDR3 is TGTGCCACCAGCAGAGTACAGGGTACCGGGGAGCTGTTTTTT.

The rearrangement links TRBV15 to TRBJ1-2; 8 bases fit TRBD1. V was clipped by 0 bases and J by 3 bases; unmatched bases: 9. The germline V gene encodes CDR1 LNHNV and CDR2 YYDKDF (reference sequence). CDR3 length equals 17 residues. CDR3 in amino acids: CATSRDFGTGLYYGYTF. In nucleotides, the CDR3 is TGTGCCACCAGCAGAGATTTCGGGACAGGACTCTACTATGGCTACACCTTC.

The CDR3 coding sequence is TGTGCCAGCAGCGCCGGGACAACTTTTAATCAGCCCCAGCATTTT. This translates into CASSAGTTFNQPQHF. V gene TRBV5-5 combines with J gene TRBJ1-5; a weak D match, TRBD1 (6 bases). Germline V gives CDR1 SGHKS, CDR2 YYEKEE (reference sequence). This CDR3 has 15 amino acids. V was pared by 4 bases and J by 4 bases, with 15 bases between.

The rearrangement joins TRBV5-1 to TRBJ1-2; D remains ambiguous. Per germline, CDR1 SGHRS and CDR2 YFSETQ. The CDR3 is 15 residues long. The germline V and J ends were trimmed by 0 bases and 0 bases, with 9 bases remaining between them. In DNA, the CDR3 is TGCGCCAGCAGCTTGGGTAGAACCACTAACTATGGCTACACCTTC. Protein product: CASSLGRTTNYGYTF.

The chain combines TRBV5-1 with TRBJ1-2, with TRBD1 matching 7 bases. The CDR3 covers 14 residues. The V segment lost 1 base and the J segment 4 bases; nucleotides outside the gene matches: 4. CDR1 and CDR2 (germline): SGHRS, YFSETQ. As DNA, the CDR3 is TGCGCCAGCAGCTTGAATGGACAGGTCTATGGCTACACCTTC. It is translated as CASSLNGQVYGYTF.

The chain has TRBV3-1 (or the pseudogene TRBV3-2) and TRBJ2-1, with D perhaps matching TRBD2 (5 bases). Germline V gives CDR1 LGHDT, CDR2 YNNKEL (reference sequence). The CDR3 is 16 residues long. The V gene lost 2 bases and the J gene lost 2 bases, with 13 bases spanning the gap. Here the CDR3 DNA reads TGTGCCAGCAGCCAAAGCCTCGGGATGGCCTACAATGAGCAGTTCTTC. It is translated as CASSQSLGMAYNEQFF.

This clone was found a few times. The chain joins TRBV19 to TRBJ1-6, with 10 positions matching TRBD1. The CDR3 runs to 14 residues. Germline CDR1 LNHDA, CDR2 SQIVND (reference sequence). The V segment lost 5 bases and the J segment 8 bases; nucleotides outside the gene matches: 3. The CDR3 loop reads CASSEGQGYSPLHF. In nucleotides, the CDR3 is TGTGCCAGTAGTGAGGGACAGGGGTATTCACCCCTCCACTTT.

The chain joins TRBV2 to TRBJ1-1, with TRBD1 identical over 9 bases. Losses at the gene ends were 6 bases for V and 0 bases for J; bases not matched to a gene: 8. Germline V gene data show CDR1 as SNHLY and CDR2 as FYNNEI. This CDR3 region has 16 residues. CDR3 in DNA: TGTGCCAGCAGGCCCGGGACAGGGATAATGAACACTGAAGCTTTCTTT. Encoded protein: CASRPGTGIMNTEAFF.

For the CDR3, the DNA is TGTGCCAGCAGCTTCTCCGGGGGGGCCGGGGAGCTGTTTTTT. Residues: CASSFSGGAGELFF. The gene calls are TRBV7-9 and TRBJ2-2; 8 nucleotides match TRBD2. The CDR3 length is 14 residues. V was clipped by 3 bases and J by 6 bases; unmatched bases: 3. Germline-derived CDR1 and CDR2 are SEHNR and FQNEAQ (reference sequence).

V and J are TRBV18 and TRBJ1-6; possible D gene TRBD1, 6 bases. This CDR3 has 15 amino acids. Trimming took off 3 bases at V and 7 bases at J, with 13 bases between the two ends. Germline V gene lookup returns CDR1 KGHSH and CDR2 LQKENI. In nucleotides, the CDR3 is TGTGCCAGCTCACCCCGCGAGGGGGACAATTCACCCCTCCACTTT. Translating it yields CASSPREGDNSPLHF.